This entry lists 14 T cell receptor beta chains sequenced from one sample in a study of shared clonotypes between healthy human individuals. Sequenced by immunoSEQ multiplex PCR; TCRdb stores in-frame clones only, minus some. Among a few hundred thousand clones listed, about 97% were seen once. The sample consisted of naive CD4+ T cells sorted from blood. Specified subset: CD45RA+ positively selected. All receptors come from a woman aged 25 to 39 in good health.

The chain joins TRBV11-2 to TRBJ2-3; D perhaps matches TRBD2 (6 bases). From germline, CDR1 is SGHAT and CDR2 FQNNGV. The germline V and J ends were trimmed by 3 bases and 0 bases, with 10 bases remaining between them. The CDR3 is made up of 15 amino acids. CDR3 in DNA: TGTGCCAGCAGCTTTATGGCGGGGAGCACAGATACGCAGTATTTT. Translating it yields CASSFMAGSTDTQYF. Full variable domain (missing parts from reference TRBV11-2 and TRBJ2-3): EAGVAQSPRYKIIEKRQSVAFWCNPISGHATLYWYQQILGQGPKLLIQFQNNGVVDDSQLPKDRFSAERLKGVDSTLKIQPAKLEDSAVYLCASSFMAGSTDTQYFGPGTRLTVL.

The chain joins TRBV5-4 to TRBJ2-5; TRBD1 aligns across 9 bases. The ends lost 4 bases at V and 2 bases at J; junction bases unmatched: 6. CDR1 is SGHNT and CDR2 is YYREEE in the germline V gene (reference sequence). This CDR3 contains 15 residues. This CDR3 reads CASSETGGGQETQYF. The CDR3 DNA sequence: TGTGCCAGCAGCGAAACAGGGGGCGGTCAAGAGACCCAGTACTTC.

The gene calls are TRBV7-9 and TRBJ2-7, with D maybe TRBD2 (5 bases). CDR1 and CDR2 (germline): SEHNR, FQNEAQ (reference sequence). The CDR3 consists of 15 residues. V was pared by 3 bases and J by 4 bases, with 16 bases between. CDR3 in amino acids: CASSFGLGKGYEQYF. The CDR3 DNA follows: TGTGCCAGCAGCTTCGGACTGGGTAAAGGGTACGAGCAGTACTTC.

Comments on this clone: Distinct nucleotide sequences in the sample also encode this CDR3. J is TRBJ2-7 and V is TRBV30; D gene unclear. V lost 2 bases and J 2 bases, leaving 4 bases between the germline ends. The CDR3 loop spans 11 amino acids. Per germline, CDR1 GTSNPN and CDR2 SVGIG (reference sequence). CDR3 DNA sequence: TGTGCCTGGAGTTTCGCCTACGAGCAGTACTTC. Its protein is CAWSFAYEQYF.

Worth noting for this clone: This same CDR3 is encoded by further DNA sequences in the sample. The chain links TRBV5-1 to TRBJ2-3, with 14 nucleotides matching TRBD2. The CDR3 has 16 residues. Unmatched junction bases numbered 4, after V lost 4 bases and J lost 3 bases. Germline V lookup: CDR1 SGHRS, CDR2 YFSETQ. This chain's CDR3 is CASSLGLAGGTDTQYF. The CDR3 bases are TGCGCCAGCAGCCTCGGACTAGCGGGAGGTACAGATACGCAGTATTTT.

The chain links TRBV9 to TRBJ2-7; 11 bases match TRBD2. The CDR3 extends over 15 amino acids. Germline CDR1 SGDLS, CDR2 YYNGEE. J gave up 7 bases and V 3 bases, and 9 bases lay outside the gene matches. The CDR3 DNA reads TGTGCCAGCAGCGCCTCACTAGCGGGAGATGGTGAGCAGTACTTC. Translating gives CASSASLAGDGEQYF. The full variable domain, rest sourced from reference TRBV9 and TRBJ2-7, is DSGVTQTPKHLITATGQRVTLRCSPRSGDLSVYWYQQSLDQGLQFLIQYYNGEERAKGNILERFSAQQFPDLHSELNLSSLELGDSALYFCASSASLAGDGEQYFGPGTRLTVT.

Only one count was recorded for this clone. The chain links TRBV5-4 to TRBJ2-5, with TRBD2 matching 7 bases. J lost 3 bases, V lost 3 bases, and 5 bases had no gene match. Germline CDR1 reads SGHNT; CDR2 reads YYREEE (reference sequence). This CDR3 has 14 residues. As DNA, the CDR3 is TGTGCCAGCAGCTATACTAGCGAAAAAGAGACCCAGTACTTC. It codes for CASSYTSEKETQYF.

V and J are TRBV11-3 and TRBJ2-5; a possible D gene is TRBD2 (6 bases). CDR1 and CDR2 (germline): SGHNT, YENEEA. Trimming pared 7 bases from V and 1 base from J, leaving 13 bases between. This CDR3 region has 14 residues. The CDR3 spells CASIPRRGQETQYF. The CDR3 DNA reads as TGTGCCAGCATCCCACGGCGGGGCCAAGAGACCCAGTACTTC.

The DNA of the CDR3 is TGCAGCGTCGGTCAACTTCGGGAGTACAATGAGCAGTTCTTC. This codes for CSVGQLREYNEQFF. This chain joins TRBV29-1 and TRBJ2-1, with D tentatively TRBD2 (6 bases). The CDR3 is 14 residues long. Trimming stripped 6 bases from V and 4 bases from J, with 16 bases between. Germline V gene lookup returns CDR1 SQVTM and CDR2 ANQGSEA.

The chain links TRBV27 to TRBJ2-4; the D gene is possibly TRBD1 (6 bases). V was trimmed by 3 bases and J by 0 bases, leaving 12 bases between them. The CDR3 extends over 16 amino acids. The germline CDR1 and CDR2 sequences are MNHEY and SMNVEV (reference sequence). This chain's CDR3 is CASSFDRLLAKNIQYF. Here the CDR3 DNA reads TGTGCCAGCAGTTTCGACAGGTTATTAGCCAAAAACATTCAGTACTTC.

J is TRBJ2-1 and V is TRBV11-1, with D possibly being TRBD1 (5 bases). The CDR3 totals 16 residues. Germline lookup yields CDR1 SGHAT and CDR2 FQDESV (reference sequence). V lost 4 bases to trimming and J lost 2 bases, with 15 bases between them. The CDR3 sequence is CASSSRGRAAYNEQFF. In nucleotides, the CDR3 is TGTGCCAGCAGCTCAAGGGGCCGAGCCGCCTACAATGAGCAGTTCTTC.

This clone was seen just once. The V call is TRBV28, the J call TRBJ2-5; D is perhaps TRBD1 (7 bases). The CDR3 runs 15 residues. V was cut by 6 bases and J by 5 bases, with 19 bases left in between. Germline V CDR1 and CDR2: MDHEN, SYDVKM. The CDR3 sequence: CASRAGLFRGETQYF. The CDR3, as DNA: TGTGCCAGCAGGGCGGGACTTTTCAGGGGGGAGACCCAGTACTTC. Looking up the rest from reference TRBV28 and TRBJ2-5 gives the full variable domain: DVKVTQSSRYLVKRTGEKVFLECVQDMDHENMFWYRQDPGLGLRLIYFSYDVKMKEKGDIPEGYSVSREKKERFSLILESASTNQTSMYLCASRAGLFRGETQYFGPGTRLLVL.

The rearrangement links TRBV7-3 to TRBJ2-7; TRBD2 matches at 10 bases. Trimming removed 11 bases from V and 0 bases from J; junction bases left unmatched: 7. The CDR3 runs to 14 residues. Germline V gene data show CDR1 as SGHTA and CDR2 as FQGTGA. CDR3 loop: CAPRPSGSSYEQYF. The CDR3 DNA follows: TGTGCCCCCCGTCCTAGCGGGAGCTCCTACGAGCAGTACTTC.

The rearrangement uses TRBV7-3 and TRBJ2-5, with a weak D call TRBD1 (5 bases). CDR3 length: 13 amino acids. Trimming removed 2 bases at V and 2 bases at J, with 6 bases between. CDR1 is SGHTA, CDR2 FQGTGA, per germline. CDR3 sequence reads: CASSLQGQETQYF. In DNA form, the CDR3 reads TGTGCCAGCAGCTTACAGGGACAAGAGACCCAGTACTTC.